The present TCR beta chain was sequenced within a study of blood T cell repertoires in COVID-19. Study at large: Samples of COVID-19 (acute and convalescent) were obtained from the United States, Italy and Spain. The analysed material was cDNA or gDNA that came from T cells, B-cell-depleted T cells, or PBMCs.

The CDR3 covers 13 residues. V was cut by 3 bases and J by 4 bases, with 8 bases left in between. Germline CDR1 and CDR2: SGHAT and FQNNGV. This clone is a singleton in its sample. In the original processing: Nucleated cell number was recorded as an estimate derived from reference gene primer amplification. The table came from immunoSEQ multiplex PCR; TCRdb's copy has only in-frame clones and leaves some out. Clone size and V and J calls were adopted from that table, with D and trimming inferred from the DNA. The sample has some 150,000 clones, under 90% seen once. This chain uses TRBV11-2 with TRBJ2-3, with D unresolved. Material: peripheral blood. This TCR was sampled from a woman older than 75 in a cohort sampled during active or convalescent COVID-19. The CDR3 protein is CASSLGPPDTQYF. The CDR3 DNA reads as TGTGCCAGCAGCTTGGGCCCCCCAGATACGCAGTATTTT. The full variable domain, with the rest looked up from reference TRBV11-2 and TRBJ2-3, is EAGVAQSPRYKIIEKRQSVAFWCNPISGHATLYWYQQILGQGPKLLIQFQNNGVVDDSQLPKDRFSAERLKGVDSTLKIQPAKLEDSAVYLCASSLGPPDTQYFGPGTRLTVL.